Listed below are T cell receptor beta chains from one sample, sequenced in a study of blood T cell repertoires in COVID-19. Data came from immunoSEQ multiplex PCR; TCRdb stores just in-frame clones and leaves some out. The table records approximately 150,000 clones, roughly 80% of them present only once. The source material was PBMCs or T cells enriched from blood (not recorded which). These receptors originate from a woman aged 45-59 years who had recovered from COVID-19. Each CDR3 is given with its conserved first and last residue. The order of the fields is D gene, clone size, J gene, V gene, CDR3 protein, CDR3 DNA. The D gene is left open where the match is weak. Size is stated for part of the rows, as once, few or many counts, or as a class when the clone is expanded.

.	.	TRBJ1-5	TRBV19	CATRRGAGAYQPQHF	TGTGCCACCCGCCGGGGGGCAGGGGCCTATCAGCCCCAGCATTTT
TRBD1	.	TRBJ2-7	TRBV12-3/TRBV12-4	CASRQGYEQYF	TGTGCCAGCAGACAGGGGTACGAGCAGTACTTC
.	few	TRBJ1-5	TRBV6-1	CASSAPRGDSNQPQHF	TGTGCCAGCAGTGCGCCACGGGGGGATAGCAATCAGCCCCAGCATTTT
TRBD2	.	TRBJ2-5	TRBV7-9	CASSRLADNRRSETQYF	TGTGCCAGCAGCCGACTAGCAGACAATCGCAGGTCTGAGACCCAGTACTTC
TRBD1	.	TRBJ1-3	TRBV2	CASSYRGGNTIYF	TGTGCCAGCAGCTACAGGGGAGGAAACACCATATATTTT
TRBD1	once	TRBJ2-5	TRBV7-3	CASSSNGQGSETQYF	TGTGCCAGCAGCTCGAACGGACAGGGGAGTGAGACCCAGTACTTC
.	.	TRBJ1-3	TRBV5-1	CASSLSGEGNTIYF	TGCGCCAGCAGCTTGTCGGGAGAGGGAAACACCATATATTTT
TRBD1	.	TRBJ2-7	TRBV6-5	CASYRQGAKSYEQYF	TGTGCCAGCTACCGACAGGGGGCGAAGTCCTACGAGCAGTACTTC
.	.	TRBJ1-5	TRBV3-1/TRBV3-2	CASSQMPTGLVQPQHF	TGTGCCAGCAGCCAAATGCCGACAGGCCTCGTCCAGCCCCAGCATTTT
TRBD1	few	TRBJ1-5	TRBV4-3	CASSQDLTGAQPQHF	TGCGCCAGCAGCCAAGATCTCACAGGGGCCCAGCCCCAGCATTTT
.	.	TRBJ1-5	TRBV28	CASSSSGQPQHF	TGTGCCAGCAGTTCATCGGGTCAGCCCCAGCATTTT
.	.	TRBJ2-1	TRBV24-1	CATSEGQGPYNEQFF	TGTGCCACCAGTGAAGGGCAGGGCCCCTACAATGAGCAGTTCTTC
.	.	TRBJ1-2	TRBV29-1	CSISPGYTF	TGCAGCATTAGCCCTGGCTACACCTTC
.	.	TRBJ2-3	TRBV19	CASSIRVDTQYF	TGTGCCAGTAGTATTAGAGTGGATACGCAGTATTTT
.	.	TRBJ1-2	TRBV4-2	CASSQDSATGRYGYTF	TGTGCCAGCAGCCAAGATTCCGCGACAGGACGCTATGGCTACACCTTC
.	.	TRBJ2-5	TRBV7-3	CASSLQRGETQYF	TGTGCCAGCAGCCTCCAACGGGGGGAGACCCAGTACTTC
.	many	TRBJ2-1	TRBV9	CASSVGQGGDNEQFF	TGTGCCAGCAGCGTAGGGCAGGGGGGTGACAATGAGCAGTTCTTC
TRBD1	.	TRBJ2-3	TRBV19	CASSIQGVADTQYF	TGTGCCAGTAGTATTCAGGGGGTGGCAGATACGCAGTATTTT
.	many	TRBJ1-1	TRBV24-1	CATRRDTEAFF	TGTGCCACCAGGAGGGACACTGAAGCTTTCTTT
.	.	TRBJ2-3	TRBV11-3	CASSLVRGSPDTQYF	TGTGCCAGCAGCTTAGTTCGCGGGTCCCCAGATACGCAGTATTTT
.	.	TRBJ1-2	TRBV14	CASSELGLSSSRGYTF	TGTGCCAGCAGCGAACTAGGACTCTCCTCCAGTCGGGGCTACACCTTC
.	.	TRBJ2-1	TRBV5-6	CASSFGREQFF	TGTGCCAGCAGCTTCGGGAGAGAGCAGTTCTTC
.	.	TRBJ1-2	TRBV18	CASSPTESNYGYTF	TGTGCCAGCTCACCTACAGAGTCTAACTATGGCTACACCTTC
.	few	TRBJ1-1	TRBV5-4	CASSPRQGANTEAFF	TGTGCCAGCAGCCCGAGGCAGGGCGCGAACACTGAAGCTTTCTTT
.	.	TRBJ1-5	TRBV5-6	CASSLTAGGQPQHF	TGTGCCAGCAGTCTGACAGCGGGGGGCCAGCCCCAGCATTTT
.	.	TRBJ2-2	TRBV6-5	CASRRDLNTGELFF	TGTGCCAGCAGGCGGGACCTTAACACCGGGGAGCTGTTTTTT
.	.	TRBJ2-1	TRBV24-1	CATSDTGNEQFF	TGTGCCACCAGTGATACCGGGAATGAGCAGTTCTTC
.	.	TRBJ1-3	TRBV4-3	CASSQFGASGNTIYF	TGCGCCAGCAGCCAATTCGGTGCCTCTGGAAACACCATATATTTT
.	.	TRBJ2-3	TRBV28	CASSSRIIDTQYF	TGTGCCAGCAGTTCCAGGATTATAGATACGCAGTATTTT
.	.	TRBJ1-2	TRBV7-9	CASRTGYGYTF	TGTGCCAGCAGAACAGGGTATGGCTACACCTTC
TRBD1	.	TRBJ1-3	TRBV4-3	CASSRDRGSGNTIYF	TGCGCCAGCAGCCGAGACAGGGGCTCTGGAAACACCATATATTTT
TRBD1	many	TRBJ2-2	TRBV4-1	CASSQSQQGADTGELFF	TGCGCCAGCAGCCAATCCCAACAGGGGGCTGACACCGGGGAGCTGTTTTTT
TRBD1	.	TRBJ1-5	TRBV3-1/TRBV3-2	CASSQGFPTGSGNQPQHF	TGTGCCAGCAGCCAAGGGTTCCCGACAGGGAGCGGCAATCAGCCCCAGCATTTT
TRBD2	.	TRBJ2-2	TRBV29-1	CSVFPCPAGGILNTGELFF	TGCAGCGTCTTCCCTTGCCCAGCGGGGGGGATTCTGAACACCGGGGAGCTGTTTTTT
TRBD1	.	TRBJ1-1	TRBV5-5	CASSPPGTGNTEAFF	TGTGCCAGCAGCCCCCCCGGGACAGGGAACACTGAAGCTTTCTTT
TRBD1	.	TRBJ1-2	TRBV7-6	CASLSGTDSYGYTF	TGTGCCAGCCTGTCCGGGACAGATTCCTATGGCTACACCTTC
.	few	TRBJ1-4	TRBV19	CASSIDRTNEKLFF	TGTGCCAGTAGTATTGACAGAACTAATGAAAAACTGTTTTTT
.	.	TRBJ2-2	TRBV6-5	CASSYLGLFHTGELFF	TGTGCCAGCAGTTATTTGGGACTTTTTCACACCGGGGAGCTGTTTTTT
TRBD2	.	TRBJ2-5	TRBV7-2	CASSARGGVRRETQYF	TGTGCCAGCAGCGCCCGGGGGGGGGTTAGGAGAGAGACCCAGTACTTC
.	.	TRBJ1-4	TRBV6-1	CASSERGYEKLFF	TGTGCCAGCAGTGAAAGGGGTTATGAAAAACTGTTTTTT
TRBD1	.	TRBJ1-4	TRBV5-1	CASTGGATNEKLFF	TGCGCCAGTACAGGGGGTGCAACTAATGAAAAACTGTTTTTT
.	.	TRBJ1-6	TRBV7-9	CASSLEGDSPLHF	TGTGCCAGCAGCTTAGAAGGGGATTCACCCCTCCACTTT
TRBD2	.	TRBJ2-7	TRBV19	CASSTSGILYEQYF	TGTGCCAGTAGTACTAGCGGGATCCTTTACGAGCAGTACTTC
.	few	TRBJ2-1	TRBV28	CASSLIYEQFF	TGTGCCAGCAGTTTAATATATGAGCAGTTCTTC
TRBD1	.	TRBJ2-3	TRBV20-1	CSASLTPGQGVEDTQYF	TGCAGTGCTAGTCTTACACCGGGACAGGGCGTTGAAGATACGCAGTATTTT
TRBD2	.	TRBJ2-3	TRBV19	CATSSGDARDTQYF	TGTGCCACCTCAAGCGGGGACGCACGGGATACGCAGTATTTT
TRBD2	.	TRBJ2-1	TRBV7-2	CASSPVAGGYNEQFF	TGTGCCAGCAGCCCAGTAGCGGGAGGCTACAATGAGCAGTTCTTC
TRBD1	.	TRBJ1-3	TRBV28	CASSTRRQGRRNTIYF	TGTGCCAGCAGTACCCGAAGACAGGGTCGGCGAAACACCATATATTTT
.	.	TRBJ2-7	TRBV7-9	CASSPPGGLTYEQYF	TGTGCCAGCAGCCCCCCTGGGGGCCTTACCTACGAGCAGTACTTC
TRBD1	.	TRBJ1-2	TRBV19	CASQDPVGRTGNGRSYTF	TGTGCCAGTCAAGACCCGGTTGGGCGGACAGGGAATGGTCGAAGCTACACCTTC
TRBD1	few	TRBJ2-5	TRBV7-2	CASSAGTGKETQYF	TGTGCCAGCAGCGCCGGGACAGGAAAAGAGACCCAGTACTTC
.	.	TRBJ1-1	TRBV5-4	CASSKSGMNTEAFF	TGTGCCAGCTCCAAGTCAGGGATGAACACTGAAGCTTTCTTT